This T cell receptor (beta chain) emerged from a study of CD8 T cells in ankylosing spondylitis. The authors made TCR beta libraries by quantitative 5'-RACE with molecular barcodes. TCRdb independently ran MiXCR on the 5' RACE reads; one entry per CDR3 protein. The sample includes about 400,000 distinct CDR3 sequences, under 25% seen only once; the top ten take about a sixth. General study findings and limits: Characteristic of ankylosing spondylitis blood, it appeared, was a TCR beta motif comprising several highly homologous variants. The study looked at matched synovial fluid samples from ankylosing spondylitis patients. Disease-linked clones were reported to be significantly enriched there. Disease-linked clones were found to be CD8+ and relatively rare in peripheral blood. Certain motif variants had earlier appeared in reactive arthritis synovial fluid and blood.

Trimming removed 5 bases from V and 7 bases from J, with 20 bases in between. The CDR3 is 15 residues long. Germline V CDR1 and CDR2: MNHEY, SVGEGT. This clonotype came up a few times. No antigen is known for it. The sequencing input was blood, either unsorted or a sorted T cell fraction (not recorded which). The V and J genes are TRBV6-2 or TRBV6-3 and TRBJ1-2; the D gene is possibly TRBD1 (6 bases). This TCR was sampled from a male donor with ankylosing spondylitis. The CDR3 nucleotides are TGTGCCAGCAGTAGTCCGGGACACCGAAGAGGTGGCTACACCTTC. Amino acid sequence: CASSSPGHRRGGYTF.